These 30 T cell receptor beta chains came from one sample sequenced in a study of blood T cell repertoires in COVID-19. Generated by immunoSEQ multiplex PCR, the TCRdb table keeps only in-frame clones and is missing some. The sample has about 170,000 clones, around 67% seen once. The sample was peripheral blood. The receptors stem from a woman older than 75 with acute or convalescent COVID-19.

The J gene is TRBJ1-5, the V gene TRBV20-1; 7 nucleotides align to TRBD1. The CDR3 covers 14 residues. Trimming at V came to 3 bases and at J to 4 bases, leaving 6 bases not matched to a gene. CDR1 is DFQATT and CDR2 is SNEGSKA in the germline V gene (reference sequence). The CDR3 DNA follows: TGCAGTGCTAGTAACGGACAGGTAAATCAGCCCCAGCATTTT. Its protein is CSASNGQVNQPQHF.

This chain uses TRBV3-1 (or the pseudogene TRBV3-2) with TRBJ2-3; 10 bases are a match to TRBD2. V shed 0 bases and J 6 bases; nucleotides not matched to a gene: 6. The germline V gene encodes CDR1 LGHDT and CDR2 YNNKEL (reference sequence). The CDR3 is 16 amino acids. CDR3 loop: CASSQDSSGSWDTQYF. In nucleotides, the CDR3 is TGTGCCAGCAGCCAAGATTCTAGCGGGAGTTGGGATACGCAGTATTTT.

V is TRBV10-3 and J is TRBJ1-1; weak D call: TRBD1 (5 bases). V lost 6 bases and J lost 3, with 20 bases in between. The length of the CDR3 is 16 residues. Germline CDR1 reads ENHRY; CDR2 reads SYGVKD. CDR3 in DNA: TGTGCCATCAGACCGCGGGGCCTAACGAGCGACACTGAAGCTTTCTTT. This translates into CAIRPRGLTSDTEAFF.

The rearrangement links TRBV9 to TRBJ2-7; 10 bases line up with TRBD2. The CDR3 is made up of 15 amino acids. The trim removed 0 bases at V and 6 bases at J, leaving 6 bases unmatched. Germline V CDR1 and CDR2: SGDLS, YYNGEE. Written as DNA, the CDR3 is TGTGCCAGCAGCGTAGTTCCTAGCGGGAGTCTCGAGCAGTACTTC. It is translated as CASSVVPSGSLEQYF.

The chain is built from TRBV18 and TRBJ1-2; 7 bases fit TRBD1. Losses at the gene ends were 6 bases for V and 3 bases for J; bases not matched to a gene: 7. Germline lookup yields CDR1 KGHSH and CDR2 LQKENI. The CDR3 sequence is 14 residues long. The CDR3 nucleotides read TGTGCCAGCTCCCCGGACAGGACCGACTATGGCTACACCTTC. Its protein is CASSPDRTDYGYTF.

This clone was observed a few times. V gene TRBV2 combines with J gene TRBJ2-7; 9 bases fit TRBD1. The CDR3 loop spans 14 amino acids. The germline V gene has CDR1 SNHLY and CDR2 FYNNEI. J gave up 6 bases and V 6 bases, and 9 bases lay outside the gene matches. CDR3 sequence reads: CASRPGTGIGEQYF. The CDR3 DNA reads TGTGCCAGCAGACCCGGGACAGGGATCGGCGAGCAGTACTTC.

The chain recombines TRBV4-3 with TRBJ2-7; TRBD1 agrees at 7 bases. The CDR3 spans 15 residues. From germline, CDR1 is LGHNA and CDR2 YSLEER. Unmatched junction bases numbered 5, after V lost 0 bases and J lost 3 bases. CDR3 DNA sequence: TGCGCCAGCAGCCAAGATGGGACAGCCCGCTACGAGCAGTACTTC. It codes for CASSQDGTARYEQYF.

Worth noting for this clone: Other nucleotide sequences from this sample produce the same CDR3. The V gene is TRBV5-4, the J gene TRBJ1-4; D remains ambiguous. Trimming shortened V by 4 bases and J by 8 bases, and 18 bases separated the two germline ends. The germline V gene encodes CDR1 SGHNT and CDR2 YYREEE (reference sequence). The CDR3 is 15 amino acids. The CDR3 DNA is TGTGCCAGCAGCCTCGGTTCCGGGAGTGGGGAAAAACTGTTTTTT. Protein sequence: CASSLGSGSGEKLFF.

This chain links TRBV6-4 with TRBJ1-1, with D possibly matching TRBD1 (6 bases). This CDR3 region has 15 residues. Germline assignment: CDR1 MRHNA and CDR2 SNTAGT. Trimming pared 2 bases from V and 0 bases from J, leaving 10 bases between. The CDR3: CASSDGGQMNTEAFF. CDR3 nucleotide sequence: TGTGCCAGCAGTGACGGCGGACAGATGAACACTGAAGCTTTCTTT.

In DNA, the CDR3 is TGTGCCAGCAGCTTATTTGGTAGCGGGAGCTCCTACAATGAGCAGTTCTTC. It is translated as CASSLFGSGSSYNEQFF. The gene calls are TRBV7-6 and TRBJ2-1; 9 bases line up with TRBD2. This CDR3 is 17 amino acids long. Germline assignment: CDR1 SGHVS and CDR2 FNYEAQ. The V segment lost 2 bases and the J segment 0 bases; nucleotides outside the gene matches: 5.

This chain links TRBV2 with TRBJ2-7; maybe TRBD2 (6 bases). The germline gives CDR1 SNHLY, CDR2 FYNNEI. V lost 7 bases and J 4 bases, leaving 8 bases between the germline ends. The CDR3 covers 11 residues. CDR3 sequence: CASTAGYEQYF. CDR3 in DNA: TGTGCCAGCACGGCGGGGTACGAGCAGTACTTC.

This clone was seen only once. CDR3 amino acids: CAISELIGLANYGYTF. In nucleotides, the CDR3 is TGTGCCATCAGTGAGCTAATAGGCCTAGCTAACTATGGCTACACCTTC. This chain joins TRBV10-3 and TRBJ1-2; D is unclear. Germline CDR1 ENHRY, CDR2 SYGVKD. The V and J ends lost 2 bases and 0 bases respectively, with 13 bases between them. The CDR3 is 16 residues long.

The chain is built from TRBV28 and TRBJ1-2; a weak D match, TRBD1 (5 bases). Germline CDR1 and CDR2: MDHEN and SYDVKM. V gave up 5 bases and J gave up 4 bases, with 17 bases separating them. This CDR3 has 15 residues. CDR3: CASSKGLTAFYGYTF. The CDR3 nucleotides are TGTGCCAGCAGTAAAGGATTGACAGCGTTCTATGGCTACACCTTC.

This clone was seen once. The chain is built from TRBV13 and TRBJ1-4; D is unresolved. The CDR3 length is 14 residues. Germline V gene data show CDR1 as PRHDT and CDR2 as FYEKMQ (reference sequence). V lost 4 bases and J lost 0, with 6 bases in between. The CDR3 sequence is CASSSSATNEKLFF. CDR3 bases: TGTGCCAGCAGCTCCAGCGCAACTAATGAAAAACTGTTTTTT.

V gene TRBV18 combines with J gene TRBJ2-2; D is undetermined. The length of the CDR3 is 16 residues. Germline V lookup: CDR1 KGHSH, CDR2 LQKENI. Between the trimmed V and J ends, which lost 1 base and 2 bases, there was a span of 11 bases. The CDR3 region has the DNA TGTGCCAGCTCACCACGGGCCGAGATTAACACCGGGGAGCTGTTTTTT. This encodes CASSPRAEINTGELFF.

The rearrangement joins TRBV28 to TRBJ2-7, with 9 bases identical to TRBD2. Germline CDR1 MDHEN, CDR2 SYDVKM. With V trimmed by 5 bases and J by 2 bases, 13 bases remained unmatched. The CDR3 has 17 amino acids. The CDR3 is CASSQISGRLIPYEQYF. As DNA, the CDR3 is TGTGCCAGCAGTCAAATCAGCGGGAGGCTGATTCCCTACGAGCAGTACTTC.

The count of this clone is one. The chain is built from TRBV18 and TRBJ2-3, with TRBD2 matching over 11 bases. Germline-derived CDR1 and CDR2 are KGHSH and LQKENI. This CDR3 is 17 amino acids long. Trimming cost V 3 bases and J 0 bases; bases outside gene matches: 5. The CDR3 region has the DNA TGTGCCAGCTCACCGTTGTTAGCGGGAGGGAGCACAGATACGCAGTATTTT. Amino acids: CASSPLLAGGSTDTQYF.

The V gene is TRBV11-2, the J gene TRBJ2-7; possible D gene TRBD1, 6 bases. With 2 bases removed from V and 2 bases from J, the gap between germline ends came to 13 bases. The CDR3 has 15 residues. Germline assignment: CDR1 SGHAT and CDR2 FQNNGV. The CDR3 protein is CASSLRMTGTYEQYF. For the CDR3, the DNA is TGTGCCAGCAGCTTACGTATGACAGGCACCTACGAGCAGTACTTC.

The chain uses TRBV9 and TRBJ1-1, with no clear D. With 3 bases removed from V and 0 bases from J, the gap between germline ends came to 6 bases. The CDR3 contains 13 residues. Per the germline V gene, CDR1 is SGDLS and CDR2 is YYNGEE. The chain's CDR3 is CASSGAVNTEAFF. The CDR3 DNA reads TGTGCCAGCAGCGGAGCGGTGAACACTGAAGCTTTCTTT.

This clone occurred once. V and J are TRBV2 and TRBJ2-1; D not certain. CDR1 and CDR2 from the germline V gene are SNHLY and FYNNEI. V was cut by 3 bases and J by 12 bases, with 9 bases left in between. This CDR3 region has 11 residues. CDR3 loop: CASSDPLAQFF. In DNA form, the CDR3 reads TGTGCCAGCAGTGACCCACTCGCGCAGTTCTTC.

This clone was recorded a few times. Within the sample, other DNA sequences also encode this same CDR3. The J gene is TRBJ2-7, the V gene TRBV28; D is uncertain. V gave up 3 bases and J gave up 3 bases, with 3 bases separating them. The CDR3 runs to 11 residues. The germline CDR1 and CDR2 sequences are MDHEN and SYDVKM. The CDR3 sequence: CASSFLYEQYF. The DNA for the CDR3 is TGTGCCAGCAGTTTTCTCTACGAGCAGTACTTC.

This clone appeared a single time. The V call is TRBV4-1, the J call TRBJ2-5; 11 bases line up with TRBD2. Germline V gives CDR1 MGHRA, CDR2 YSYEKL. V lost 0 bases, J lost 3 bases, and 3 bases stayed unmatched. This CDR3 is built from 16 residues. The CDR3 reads CASSQDLLAGEETQYF. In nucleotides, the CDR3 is TGCGCCAGCAGCCAAGATTTACTAGCGGGAGAAGAGACCCAGTACTTC.

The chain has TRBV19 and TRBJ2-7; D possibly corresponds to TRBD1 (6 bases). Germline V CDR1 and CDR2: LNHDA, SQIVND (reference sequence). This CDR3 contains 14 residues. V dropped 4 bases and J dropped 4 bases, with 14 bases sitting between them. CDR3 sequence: CASSTLGAVYEQYF. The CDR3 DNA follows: TGTGCCAGTAGTACCCTGGGGGCCGTTTACGAGCAGTACTTC.

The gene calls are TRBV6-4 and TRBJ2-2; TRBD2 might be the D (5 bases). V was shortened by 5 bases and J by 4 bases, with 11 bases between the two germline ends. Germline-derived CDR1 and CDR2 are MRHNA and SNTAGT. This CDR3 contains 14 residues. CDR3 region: CASSSEEFTGELFF. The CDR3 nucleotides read TGTGCCAGCAGTTCGGAGGAGTTCACCGGGGAGCTGTTTTTT.

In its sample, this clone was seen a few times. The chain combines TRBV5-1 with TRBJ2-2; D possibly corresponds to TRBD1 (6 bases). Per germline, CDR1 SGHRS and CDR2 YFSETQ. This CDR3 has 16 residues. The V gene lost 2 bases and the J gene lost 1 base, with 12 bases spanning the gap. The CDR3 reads CASSFGDRKNTGELFF. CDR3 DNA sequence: TGCGCCAGCAGCTTTGGTGACAGGAAGAACACCGGGGAGCTGTTTTTT.

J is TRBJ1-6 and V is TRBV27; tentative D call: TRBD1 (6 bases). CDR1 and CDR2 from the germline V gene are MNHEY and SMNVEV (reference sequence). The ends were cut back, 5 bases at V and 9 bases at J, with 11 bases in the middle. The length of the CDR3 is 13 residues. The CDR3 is CASSPAGASPLHF. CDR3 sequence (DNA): TGTGCCAGCAGTCCCGCAGGGGCTTCACCCCTCCACTTT.

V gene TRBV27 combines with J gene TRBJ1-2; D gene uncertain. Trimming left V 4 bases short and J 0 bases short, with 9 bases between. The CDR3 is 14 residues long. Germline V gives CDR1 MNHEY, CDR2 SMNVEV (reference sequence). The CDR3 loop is CASSSLLSNYGYTF. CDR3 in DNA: TGTGCCAGCAGTTCCCTTTTATCTAACTATGGCTACACCTTC.

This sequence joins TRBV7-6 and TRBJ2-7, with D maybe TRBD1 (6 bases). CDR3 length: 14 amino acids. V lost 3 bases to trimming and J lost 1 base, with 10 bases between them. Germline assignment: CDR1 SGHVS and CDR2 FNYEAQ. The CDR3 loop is CASSFGQSSYEQYF. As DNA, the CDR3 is TGTGCCAGCAGCTTCGGACAGTCTTCCTACGAGCAGTACTTC.

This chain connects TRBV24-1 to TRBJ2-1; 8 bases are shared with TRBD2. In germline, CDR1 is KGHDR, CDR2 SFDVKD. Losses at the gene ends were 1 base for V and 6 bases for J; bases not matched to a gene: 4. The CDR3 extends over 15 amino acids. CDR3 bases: TGTGCCACCAGTGATTTAATTCGGGGGGGCAATGAGCAGTTCTTC. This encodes CATSDLIRGGNEQFF.

CDR3 sequence reads: CASSFDMNTEAFF. The DNA for the CDR3 is TGTGCCAGCAGCTTTGACATGAACACTGAAGCTTTCTTT. This chain joins TRBV7-6 and TRBJ1-1; D is ambiguous. The CDR3 loop spans 13 amino acids. V lost 3 bases and J lost 0, with 5 bases in between. In germline, CDR1 is SGHVS, CDR2 FNYEAQ. Complete variable domain (other parts from reference TRBV7-6 and TRBJ1-1): GAGVSQSPRYKVTKRGQDVALRCDPISGHVSLYWYRQALGQGPEFLTYFNYEAQQDKSGLPNDRFSAERPEGSISTLTIQRTEQRDSAMYRCASSFDMNTEAFFGQGTRLTVV.